This T cell receptor beta chain was profiled in a study of CD8+CD57+ T cells in acquired aplastic anemia. Study context: Mean DNA quantity obtained from sorted CD4+ and CD8+ cells was about 3.2 ug. Whole-study results and caveats: Statistical testing detected no significant gap in CD8+ Simpson's diversity between patients and controls. Overlapping CD8+ CDR3 repertoires of patients and controls contained nearly 30 shared sequences.

TCR beta VDJ and CDR3 profiling used genomic DNA as template. A single record per CDR3 protein comes from TCRdb applying MiXCR to the reads. The table has 250,000 to 350,000 distinct CDR3 sequences, around 60% seen once. For this clonotype: Its antigen is undetermined.

The CDR3 spans 16 residues. From germline, CDR1 is SGHAT and CDR2 FQDESV (reference sequence). J gave up 3 bases and V 6 bases, and 11 bases lay outside the gene matches. The source of this sequence is a human donor with severe aplastic anemia or a healthy control (not recorded which). Sample: sorted CD4+, CD8+, or CD8+CD57+ T cells (not recorded which) from PBMCs. V gene TRBV11-1 combines with J gene TRBJ1-5; 7 nucleotides agree with TRBD1. The CDR3 nucleotides read TGTGCCAGCAGTCCCGGACAGGTTGGGCACAATCAGCCCCAGCATTTT. Amino acid sequence: CASSPGQVGHNQPQHF.